This TCR beta chain is from a study of control samples from healthy donors and cancer patients. Profiled with immunoSEQ multiplex PCR; TCRdb holds only in-frame clones, not every one. In the table there are about 150,000 clones, around 86% of which are singletons. V shed 0 bases and J 4 bases; nucleotides not matched to a gene: 15. CDR1 GTSNPN and CDR2 SVGIG come from the germline V gene (reference sequence). The CDR3 consists of 18 residues. The chain couples TRBV30 to TRBJ1-1; 9 positions agree with TRBD1. The source material was blood. The clonotype comes from a man aged 25-45 years in good health. The CDR3 nucleotides read TGTGCCTGGAGTGTATCCCACAGGGGGCCAAAGCGGGGCACTGAAGCTTTCTTT. Translating gives CAWSVSHRGPKRGTEAFF.